The clone carrying this TCR beta chain appeared once. This CDR3 is also generated by other DNA sequences in the sample. The sample is drawn from a study of Ad26.COV2.S vaccination and SARS-CoV-2 variants. At the level of the study: By the intramuscular route, Ad26.COV2.S was given once, or twice 56 days apart.

As to treatment: 15 to 20 received Ad26.COV2.S at low or high dose, single or two shots; five or six received placebo; per-sample allocation not given. On day 63 after the first injection, vaccine and placebo recipients gave samples. Profiling relied on immunoSEQ multiplex PCR, and the TCRdb table lists in-frame clones only, not all of them. Found here are around 320,000 clones, 85% of them singletons; the top ten hold under 2.5%. Looked up from germline, CDR1 is SNHLY and CDR2 is FYNNEI. V dropped 7 bases and J dropped 2 bases, with 11 bases sitting between them. The length of the CDR3 is 13 residues.

The TCR was taken from a person aged 18-65 years who received the Ad26.COV2.S COVID-19 vaccine or a placebo. The gene calls are TRBV2 and TRBJ2-5, with a possible D match to TRBD2 (6 bases). The input for sequencing was peripheral blood, taken in a trial of Ad26.COV2.S vaccine versus placebo. The CDR3, as DNA: TGTGCCAGCATCCGGGACTCACAAGAGACCCAGTACTTC. This encodes CASIRDSQETQYF.